A single sample is the source of the 17 T cell receptor beta chains below, sequenced in a study of neurological immune-mediated disorders. TCRdb itself ran the 5' RACE reads through MiXCR, one entry per CDR3 protein. The sample has roughly 60,000 distinct CDR3 sequences, about 4% seen once. The sample was CD4+ T cells from blood. The receptors here all came from a woman between 35 and 50 years old with multiple sclerosis.

This clonotype was detected many times. The chain recombines TRBV6-5 with TRBJ1-6; D uncertain. This CDR3 contains 13 residues. Germline V lookup: CDR1 MNHEY, CDR2 SVGAGI. Trimming removed 3 bases from V and 12 bases from J, with 12 bases in between. DNA of the CDR3: TGTGCCAGCAGTTATGGGCCTAAGGGACCCCTCCACTTT. This gives the protein CASSYGPKGPLHF.

The genes are TRBV12-5 and TRBJ2-7, with 8 bases identical to TRBD1. The V gene's germline CDR1 is LGHNT and CDR2 FRNRAP. The V gene end was trimmed by 6 bases and the J gene end by 9 bases; junction bases not matched to a gene: 19. The length of the CDR3 is 16 residues. CDR3 sequence: CASGLTGAFALRWQYF. As DNA, the CDR3 is TGTGCTAGTGGACTGACAGGGGCGTTCGCCCTCAGATGGCAGTACTTC.

This clonotype was observed at least ten times. The CDR3 sequence: CASSFGGRGTEAFF. The CDR3 DNA sequence: TGTGCCAGCAGTTTCGGGGGACGGGGCACTGAAGCTTTCTTT. The V call is TRBV12-3 or TRBV12-4, the J call TRBJ1-1; the D gene is possibly TRBD1 (5 bases). Trimming removed 3 bases from V and 4 bases from J, with 12 bases in between. This CDR3 has 14 residues.

In this sample, this clonotype turned up many times. The chain is built from TRBV3-1 and TRBJ1-6; D may be TRBD1 (5 bases). In germline, CDR1 is LGHDT, CDR2 YNNKEL (reference sequence). Trimming shortened V by 2 bases and J by 6 bases, and 11 bases separated the two germline ends. CDR3 length: 15 residues. CDR3 protein: CASSQPGTANSPLHF. Here the CDR3 DNA reads TGTGCCAGCAGCCAACCCGGGACCGCTAATTCACCCCTCCACTTT. Using reference TRBV3-1 and TRBJ1-6 for the parts outside the CDR3, the full variable domain is DTAVSQTPKYLVTQMGNDKSIKCEQNLGHDTMYWYKQDSKKFLKIMFSYNNKELIINETVPNRFSPKSPDKAHLNLHINSLELGDSAVYFCASSQPGTANSPLHFGNGTRLTVT.

This clonotype was recorded many times. V gene TRBV10-3 combines with J gene TRBJ1-5, with D unresolved. Germline assignment: CDR1 ENHRY and CDR2 SYGVKD. The CDR3 loop spans 13 amino acids. V shed 2 bases and J shed 4 bases, with 6 bases lying between them. The CDR3 coding sequence is TGTGCCATCAGTGAGAGTTCAAATCAGCCCCAGCATTTT. This codes for CAISESSNQPQHF.

This clonotype was counted at least ten times. The chain combines TRBV7-2 with TRBJ1-3, with 8 bases lining up with TRBD1. The germline gives CDR1 SGHTA, CDR2 FQGNSA. Germline trimming cut 2 bases from V and 4 bases from J; bases unmatched to any gene: 7. The CDR3 contains 16 residues. CDR3 bases: TGTGCCAGCAGCTTAACATGGGACAGGTTCGGAAACACCATATATTTT. Residues: CASSLTWDRFGNTIYF.

This clonotype appeared many times. This chain uses TRBV7-2 with TRBJ2-7; TRBD2 aligns across 15 bases. The junction had 7 bases not matched to a gene; V was cut back by 3 bases and J by 10 bases. The CDR3 is 15 residues long. The germline gives CDR1 SGHTA, CDR2 FQGNSA. The CDR3: CASSFGTSGGLIQYF. CDR3 sequence (DNA): TGTGCCAGCAGCTTCGGGACTAGCGGGGGGTTAATCCAGTACTTC.

The J gene is TRBJ2-5, the V gene TRBV3-1; D not certain. CDR3 length equals 17 residues. Per the germline V gene, CDR1 is LGHDT and CDR2 is YNNKEL (reference sequence). V shed 4 bases and J shed 2 bases, with 20 bases lying between them. CDR3 nucleotides: TGTGCCAGCAGCCTCGCTTCCCGGTACCACCAACAAGAGACCCAGTACTTC. It is translated as CASSLASRYHQQETQYF.

This clonotype has at least ten counts. V and J are TRBV6-5 and TRBJ2-6; TRBD1 agrees at 8 bases. In germline, CDR1 is MNHEY, CDR2 SVGAGI. The CDR3 is 16 residues long. Losses at the gene ends were 4 bases for V and 0 bases for J; bases not matched to a gene: 2. The CDR3 DNA is TGTGCCAGCAGTTCAACAGGGGGCTCTGGGGCCAACGTCCTGACTTTC. Its translation: CASSSTGGSGANVLTF.

This clonotype appeared many times. The rearrangement links TRBV20-1 to TRBJ2-7; D may correspond to TRBD1 or TRBD2 (5 bases each). V was cut by 0 bases and J by 0 bases, with 12 bases left in between. The germline gives CDR1 DFQATT, CDR2 SNEGSKA (reference sequence). CDR3 length: 15 amino acids. The CDR3 nucleotides are TGCAGTGCTAGAGATCTGGGGGTTAGCTCCTACGAGCAGTACTTC. Amino acids: CSARDLGVSSYEQYF.

In this sample, this clonotype turned up many times. This sequence joins TRBV12-5 and TRBJ1-1; D remains ambiguous. The V gene lost 1 base and the J gene lost 5 bases, with 8 bases spanning the gap. This CDR3 contains 13 residues. CDR1 is LGHNT, CDR2 FRNRAP, per germline. The DNA of the CDR3 is TGTGCTAGTGGTTTGGAGGAAGAGACTGAAGCTTTCTTT. Protein: CASGLEEETEAFF.

This clonotype was seen at least ten times. This sequence joins TRBV5-1 and TRBJ1-4, with no clear D. Trimming took 1 base from V and 4 from J, leaving 11 bases between them. The CDR3 spans 15 residues. Germline V gene data show CDR1 as SGHRS and CDR2 as YFSETQ. The CDR3 loop is CASSLLGNRNEKLFF. In nucleotides, the CDR3 is TGCGCCAGCAGCTTGTTGGGGAACCGTAATGAAAAACTGTTTTTT.

This clonotype occurred many times. The chain's CDR3 is CASSQDYPDNQPQHF. The DNA for the CDR3 is TGCGCCAGCAGCCAAGATTACCCTGACAATCAGCCCCAGCATTTT. The chain recombines TRBV4-1 with TRBJ1-5, with D uncertain. CDR3 size: 15 residues. The V gene lost 0 bases and the J gene lost 3 bases, with 9 bases spanning the gap. Germline V gene data show CDR1 as MGHRA and CDR2 as YSYEKL.

There are many counts of this clonotype. CDR3: CASSQSGTAPPGAFF. CDR3 sequence (DNA): TGCGCCAGCAGCCAGAGCGGGACAGCCCCACCGGGGGCTTTCTTT. This rearrangement joins TRBV4-1 to TRBJ1-1; 7 nucleotides match TRBD1. V was pared by 3 bases and J by 11 bases, with 15 bases of the junction left unmatched. This CDR3 spans 15 amino acids. Germline loops: CDR1 MGHRA, CDR2 YSYEKL.

This clonotype has ten or more counts. This sequence joins TRBV6-5 and TRBJ1-2, with D possibly being TRBD1 (6 bases). V lost 0 bases, J lost 0 bases, and 14 bases lay in between. Germline V gene lookup returns CDR1 MNHEY and CDR2 SVGAGI. There are 17 residues in the CDR3. Here the CDR3 DNA reads TGTGCCAGCAGTTACTCGAACAGGGCGAGCTCTAACTATGGCTACACCTTC. It codes for CASSYSNRASSNYGYTF.

As for this clonotype: A read error may be the cause here, since a much bigger clone is one base away. Because the CDR3 is missing its conserved closing phenylalanine or tryptophan, this is likely a read error. The rearrangement joins TRBV10-1 to TRBJ2-1; no definite D call. This CDR3 spans 14 amino acids. Germline CDR1 WNHNN, CDR2 SYGVQD (reference sequence). Trimming left V 2 bases short and J 0 bases short, with 5 bases between. The CDR3 nucleotides read TGCGCCAGCAGTGAGGCAGTCTCCTACAATGAGCAGTTCTTA. Translating gives CASSEAVSYNEQFL.

The CDR3 region is CASSLDHRGGQPQHF. The DNA for the CDR3 is TGCGCCAGCAGCTTGGACCACAGGGGAGGTCAGCCCCAGCATTTT. V gene TRBV5-1 combines with J gene TRBJ1-5; 7 nucleotides match TRBD1. CDR3 length equals 15 residues. V lost 0 bases and J lost 6; bases outside the gene matches: 6. Germline V gene sequence: CDR1 SGHRS, CDR2 YFSETQ.